This T cell receptor (beta chain) was obtained from a study of OX40 agonist ivuxolimab in advanced cancers. The study, taken as a whole, reports: The average count of expanded clones was higher among CD8+ T cells than among CD4+. Partial responders receiving 0.1-3.0 mg/kg showed among the lowest clonal expansion.

Concerning this clone itself: Its antigen remains unknown.

Sequencing was performed with immunoSEQ multiplex PCR; in TCRdb, only in-frame clones are kept and a portion is missing. The sample gives some 55,000 clones, approximately 90% of which show up once; roughly an eighth is in the top ten. Trimming took 3 bases from V and 4 from J; bases not matched to a gene: 17. This CDR3 is 19 amino acids long. CDR1 MDHEN and CDR2 SYDVKM come from the germline V gene. The source was CD4+ or CD8+ T cells sorted from blood, collected in a trial of the OX40 agonist ivuxolimab. The source of this sequence is an adult with an advanced solid tumor such as melanoma, head and neck, liver or kidney cancer. This chain connects TRBV28 to TRBJ2-2; 7 bases fit TRBD2. The CDR3 DNA follows: TGTGCCAGCAGTTTGTTCGGGGTCTGGCGGGAGAGTCGCACCGGGGAGCTGTTTTTT. Translation: CASSLFGVWRESRTGELFF.